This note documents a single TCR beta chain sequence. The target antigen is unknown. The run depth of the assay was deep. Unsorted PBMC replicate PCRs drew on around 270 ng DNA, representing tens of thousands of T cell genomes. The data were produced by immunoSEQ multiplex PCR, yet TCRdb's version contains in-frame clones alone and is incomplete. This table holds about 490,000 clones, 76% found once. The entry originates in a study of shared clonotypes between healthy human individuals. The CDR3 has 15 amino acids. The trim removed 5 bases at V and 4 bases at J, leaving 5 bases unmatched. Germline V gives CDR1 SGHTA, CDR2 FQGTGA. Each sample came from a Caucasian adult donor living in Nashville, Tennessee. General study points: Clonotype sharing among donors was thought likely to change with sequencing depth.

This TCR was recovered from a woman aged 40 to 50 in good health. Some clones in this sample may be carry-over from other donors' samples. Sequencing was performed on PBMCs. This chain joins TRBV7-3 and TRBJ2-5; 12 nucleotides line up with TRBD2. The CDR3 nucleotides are TGTGCCAGCAGCCCCAAGGGACTAGCGGGAGAGACCCAGTACTTC. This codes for CASSPKGLAGETQYF.